The TCR beta chain under discussion was sequenced for a study of cytomegalovirus exposure and HLA in healthy donors. Study-wide background: About four fifths of roughly 400 genotyped donors fell in the Caucasian-associated ancestry cluster.

Between the trimmed V and J ends, which lost 1 base and 8 bases, there was a span of 15 bases. The CDR3 is 16 residues long. The germline gives CDR1 SGHTA, CDR2 FQGNSA. The PCR used 60 Vbeta and 13 Jbeta primers. Per the study methods: Unique TCR beta chains numbered roughly 83 million in a later analysis, with around 11 million shared. Profiled with immunoSEQ multiplex PCR; TCRdb holds only in-frame clones, not every one. The D gene and trimming were derived from the DNA, and the V and J assignments and clone size from that table. Of approximately 89,000 clones in the sample, roughly 76% were seen once. Study results and caveats: Previously analyzed data showed that most TCR beta V segments were productive at a frequency of about 90% or about 30%.

Healthy bone marrow donors formed the donor group. Comments on this clone: Its antigen is unknown.

The specimen was PBMCs. The receptor was derived from a male donor in good health and CMV-seronegative. J is TRBJ1-6 and V is TRBV7-2; D unclear. The CDR3 is CASSLVRIGTYSPLHF. The CDR3, as DNA: TGTGCCAGCAGCTTAGTGCGGATAGGAACTTATTCACCCCTCCACTTT.